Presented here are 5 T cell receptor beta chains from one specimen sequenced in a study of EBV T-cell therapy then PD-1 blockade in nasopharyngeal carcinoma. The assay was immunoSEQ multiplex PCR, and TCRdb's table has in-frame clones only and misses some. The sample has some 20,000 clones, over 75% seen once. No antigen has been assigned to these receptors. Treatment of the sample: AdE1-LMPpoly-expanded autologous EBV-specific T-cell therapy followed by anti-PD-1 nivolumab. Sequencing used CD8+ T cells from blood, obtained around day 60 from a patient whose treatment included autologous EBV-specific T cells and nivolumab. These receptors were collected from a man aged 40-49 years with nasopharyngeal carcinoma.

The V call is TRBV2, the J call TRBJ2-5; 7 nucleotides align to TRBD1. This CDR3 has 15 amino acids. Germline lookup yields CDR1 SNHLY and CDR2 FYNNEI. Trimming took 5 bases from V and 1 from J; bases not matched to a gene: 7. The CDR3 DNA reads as TGTGCCAGCAGTCCGACAGGGCTCCCCCAAGAGACCCAGTACTTC. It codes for CASSPTGLPQETQYF.

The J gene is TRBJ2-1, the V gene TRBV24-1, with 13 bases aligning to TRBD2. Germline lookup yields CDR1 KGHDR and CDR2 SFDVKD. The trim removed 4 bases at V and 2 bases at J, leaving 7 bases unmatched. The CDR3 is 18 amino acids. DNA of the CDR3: TGTGCCACCAGTGACTCCGGACTAGCGGGGGCAGCCTACAATGAGCAGTTCTTC. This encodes CATSDSGLAGAAYNEQFF.

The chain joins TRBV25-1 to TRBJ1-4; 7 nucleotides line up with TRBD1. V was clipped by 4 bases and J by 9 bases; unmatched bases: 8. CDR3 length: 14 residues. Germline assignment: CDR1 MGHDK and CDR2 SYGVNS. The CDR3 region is CASSVGQGDKKLFF. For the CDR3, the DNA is TGTGCCAGCAGTGTAGGGCAGGGGGATAAAAAACTGTTTTTT.

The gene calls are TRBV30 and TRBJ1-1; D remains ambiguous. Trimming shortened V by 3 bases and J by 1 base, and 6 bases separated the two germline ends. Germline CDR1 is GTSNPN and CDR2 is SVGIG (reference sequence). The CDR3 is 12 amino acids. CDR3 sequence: CAWRAGNTEAFF. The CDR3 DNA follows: TGTGCCTGGAGGGCAGGGAACACTGAAGCTTTCTTT.

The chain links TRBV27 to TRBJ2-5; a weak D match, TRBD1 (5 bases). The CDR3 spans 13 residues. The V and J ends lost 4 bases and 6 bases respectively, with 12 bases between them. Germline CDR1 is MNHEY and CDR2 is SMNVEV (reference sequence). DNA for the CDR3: TGTGCCAGCAGTTGGGGCTCTATGAAGACCCAGTACTTC. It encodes CASSWGSMKTQYF.